The 2 T cell receptor beta chains below come from one sample, sequenced in a study of T-cell reconstitution after alpha-beta-depleted transplantation in children. Library preparation (for TCRbeta) was performed with unique molecular identifiers. TCRdb redid the calling of the PCR reads with MiXCR, one entry per CDR3 protein. Of just over 950,000 distinct CDR3 sequences listed, about 29% are singletons. Sequenced material: PBMCs, mostly from graft donor cells, taken 360 days after TCRalphabeta/CD19-depleted stem cell transplant. Receptor source: a boy in the first two years of life who had a stem cell transplant for SCID, so the T cells may come from the graft donor.

This clonotype was picked up a small number of times. The chain is built from TRBV3-1 and TRBJ2-6; D is undetermined. In germline, CDR1 is LGHDT, CDR2 YNNKEL (reference sequence). Trimming stripped 3 bases from V and 0 bases from J, with 9 bases between. This CDR3 is built from 16 residues. The CDR3 coding sequence is TGTGCCAGCAGCCATAATATTATCTCTGGGGCCAACGTCCTGACTTTC. This codes for CASSHNIISGANVLTF. Using reference TRBV3-1 and TRBJ2-6 for the parts outside the CDR3, the full variable domain is DTAVSQTPKYLVTQMGNDKSIKCEQNLGHDTMYWYKQDSKKFLKIMFSYNNKELIINETVPNRFSPKSPDKAHLNLHINSLELGDSAVYFCASSHNIISGANVLTFGAGSRLTVL.

This clonotype was observed many times. The V call is TRBV11-2, the J call TRBJ2-2, with 9 bases matching TRBD1. The CDR3 spans 16 residues. The V and J ends lost 4 bases and 4 bases, in that order; junction bases with no gene match: 7. Germline CDR1 is SGHAT and CDR2 is FQNNGV. DNA for the CDR3: TGTGCCAGCAGCTCCGTGGGACAGGGTTTCACCGGGGAGCTGTTTTTT. Translating gives CASSSVGQGFTGELFF.